Shown below are 27 T cell receptor beta chains from a single sample sequenced in a study of T-cell reconstitution after alpha-beta-depleted transplantation in children. Unique molecular identifiers were incorporated during preparation of the TCRbeta library. TCRdb used MiXCR to reprocess the PCR reads, holding one entry per CDR3 protein. Counted here are some 340,000 distinct CDR3 sequences, 10% occurring once; the ten biggest clones make up 2.4%. Sequenced material: PBMCs from the stem cell graft donor, taken from the stem cell graft. These TCRs come from a human donor who donated a stem cell graft to a child with acute lymphoblastic leukemia.

The rearrangement links TRBV18 to TRBJ2-1; 9 bases agree with TRBD2. CDR1 KGHSH and CDR2 LQKENI come from the germline V gene. Trimming at V came to 3 bases and at J to 7 bases, leaving 16 bases not matched to a gene. This CDR3 has 18 residues. In DNA form, the CDR3 reads TGTGCCAGCTCACCGGTTGAGAAGCGGGAGGCTCAGTCGAATGAGCAGTTCTTC. This sequence encodes CASSPVEKREAQSNEQFF.

This clonotype was seen a handful of times. The rearrangement links TRBV20-1 to TRBJ2-7; 16 bases line up with TRBD2. Trimming cost V 6 bases and J 2 bases; bases outside gene matches: 7. Germline V gene data show CDR1 as DFQATT and CDR2 as SNEGSKA (reference sequence). This CDR3 comprises 16 residues. CDR3 sequence: CSATGTSGRGTYEQYF. In DNA, the CDR3 is TGCAGTGCGACCGGGACTAGCGGGAGGGGAACCTACGAGCAGTACTTC.

On this clonotype itself: A read error is possible here, since a much larger clone lies one base away. The chain links TRBV28 to TRBJ2-7; 10 bases match TRBD1. Germline V lookup: CDR1 MDHEN, CDR2 SYDVKM. The V segment lost 5 bases and the J segment 5 bases; nucleotides outside the gene matches: 12. There are 16 residues in the CDR3. CDR3 sequence reads: CASSPPGTGAANEQYF. In nucleotides, the CDR3 is TGTGCCAGCAGTCCACCAGGGACAGGGGCAGCGAACGAGCAGTACTTC.

This chain connects TRBV6-1 to TRBJ2-7; 7 bases line up with TRBD2. The CDR3 runs to 15 residues. Trimming took 6 bases from V and 0 from J; bases not matched to a gene: 8. Germline CDR1 and CDR2: MNHNS and SASEGT. CDR3 nucleotide sequence: TGTGCCAGCAGCCAAACTAGCGTGAGCTCCTACGAGCAGTACTTC. As protein: CASSQTSVSSYEQYF.

The sample holds a few counts of this clonotype. The rearrangement uses TRBV3-1 and TRBJ2-2; D is ambiguous. CDR1 is LGHDT and CDR2 is YNNKEL in the germline V gene (reference sequence). The V and J ends lost 8 bases and 0 bases respectively, with 19 bases between them. This CDR3 contains 17 residues. For the CDR3, the DNA is TGTGCCAGCTGCCCCCCCGTTTGGGTATCGAACACCGGGGAGCTGTTTTTT. Residues: CASCPPVWVSNTGELFF.

In its sample, this clonotype was seen many times. The gene calls are TRBV27 and TRBJ2-1, with a weak D call TRBD1 (6 bases). V gave up 0 bases and J gave up 3 bases, with 12 bases separating them. CDR3 length equals 16 residues. Germline values: CDR1 MNHEY, CDR2 SMNVEV (reference sequence). CDR3: CASSLSVGGYYNEQFF. DNA of the CDR3: TGTGCCAGCAGTTTATCGGTTGGGGGCTACTACAATGAGCAGTTCTTC.

This clonotype was counted between two and nine times. This chain connects TRBV6-2 or TRBV6-3 to TRBJ2-7, with TRBD2 as a possible D gene (5 bases). The CDR3 consists of 15 residues. Germline CDR1 and CDR2: MNHEY and SVGEGT. Trimming cost V 6 bases and J 5 bases, with 20 bases left between them. This CDR3 is CASSQQIEVTNEQYF. The CDR3 DNA follows: TGTGCCAGCAGCCAGCAGATAGAGGTGACTAACGAGCAGTACTTC.

This clonotype occurred a few times. The gene calls are TRBV2 and TRBJ2-5; 8 bases fit TRBD2. Germline-derived CDR1 and CDR2 are SNHLY and FYNNEI. CDR3 length: 18 residues. With V trimmed by 7 bases and J by 1 base, 17 bases remained unmatched. The CDR3 nucleotides read TGTGCCAGCATGGGTCGAGTAGCGGGGACCTTTTTCCAAGAGACCCAGTACTTC. Amino acid sequence: CASMGRVAGTFFQETQYF.

This clonotype has only a few counts. The chain couples TRBV30 to TRBJ2-7; TRBD2 is a possible D gene (5 bases). In germline, CDR1 is GTSNPN, CDR2 SVGIG (reference sequence). The CDR3 runs to 14 residues. The germline V and J ends were trimmed by 0 bases and 3 bases, with 12 bases remaining between them. The CDR3 bases are TGTGCCTGGAGTGTAGGAGGTGGGAGCTACGAGCAGTACTTC. Residues: CAWSVGGGSYEQYF.

This clonotype was seen more than once but under ten times. The gene calls are TRBV29-1 and TRBJ1-2; 9 bases line up with TRBD1. Trimming removed 6 bases from V and 6 bases from J; junction bases left unmatched: 8. The CDR3 covers 13 residues. CDR1 SQVTM and CDR2 ANQGSEA come from the germline V gene. The CDR3: CSVFTGGTDGYTF. CDR3 DNA: TGCAGCGTGTTCACAGGGGGCACGGATGGCTACACCTTC. The whole variable domain, remainder taken from reference TRBV29-1 and TRBJ1-2, is SAVISQKPSRDICQRGTSLTIQCQVDSQVTMMFWYRQQPGQSLTLIATANQGSEATYESGFVIDKFPISRPNLTFSTLTVSNMSPEDSSIYLCSVFTGGTDGYTFGSGTRLTVV.

The CDR3 sequence: CASSLAPGEDTEAFF. In DNA, the CDR3 is TGCGCCAGCAGCTTGGCACCGGGTGAAGACACTGAAGCTTTCTTT. The V gene is TRBV5-1, the J gene TRBJ1-1; D unclear. The germline gives CDR1 SGHRS, CDR2 YFSETQ. The CDR3 consists of 15 residues. V dropped 0 bases and J dropped 3 bases, with 12 bases sitting between them.

This clonotype came up many times. J is TRBJ1-1 and V is TRBV6-5; D is unclear. The V and J ends lost 5 bases and 0 bases respectively, with 10 bases between them. The CDR3 contains 14 residues. Germline CDR1 and CDR2: MNHEY and SVGAGI. The CDR3 region is CASSPLLMNTEAFF. The CDR3 DNA is TGTGCCAGCAGTCCGTTGCTAATGAACACTGAAGCTTTCTTT.

V is TRBV7-9 and J is TRBJ2-1; the D is unclear. The CDR3 runs 12 residues. Trimming pared 6 bases from V and 4 bases from J, leaving 7 bases between. The germline V gene has CDR1 SEHNR and CDR2 FQNEAQ (reference sequence). The CDR3: CASRDPYNEQFF. The CDR3 region has the DNA TGTGCCAGCAGAGACCCTTACAATGAGCAGTTCTTC. The full variable domain, completed using reference TRBV7-9 and TRBJ2-1, is DTGVSQNPRHKITKRGQNVTFRCDPISEHNRLYWYRQTLGQGPEFLTYFQNEAQLEKSRLLSDRFSAERPKGSFSTLEIQRTEQGDSAMYLCASRDPYNEQFFGPGTRLTVL.

The chain employs TRBV12-3 or TRBV12-4 and TRBJ2-5, with D perhaps matching TRBD2 (5 bases). The CDR3 totals 13 residues. V shed 10 bases and J shed 2 bases, with 14 bases lying between them. The CDR3 reads CATSPGLQETQYF. Here the CDR3 DNA reads TGTGCCACCTCTCCGGGGTTACAAGAGACCCAGTACTTC.

The rearrangement uses TRBV6-5 and TRBJ2-3, with 12 bases identical to TRBD2. Germline V CDR1 and CDR2: MNHEY, SVGAGI. V trimming: 5 bases; J trimming: 2 bases; junction bases outside the gene matches: 11. The CDR3 contains 18 residues. CDR3 residues: CASSQSTRTSGTTDTQYF. The CDR3 bases are TGTGCCAGCAGTCAATCGACCAGGACTAGCGGGACCACAGATACGCAGTATTTT.

There are many counts of this clonotype. The chain uses TRBV13 and TRBJ2-7, with TRBD2 as a possible D gene (6 bases). Trimming pared 4 bases from V and 4 bases from J, leaving 11 bases between. CDR1 is PRHDT and CDR2 is FYEKMQ in the germline V gene (reference sequence). The CDR3 spans 13 residues. CDR3 DNA: TGTGCCAGCAGCTCCACTGGGGGGTACGAGCAGTACTTC. Protein sequence: CASSSTGGYEQYF.

This chain connects TRBV12-3 or TRBV12-4 to TRBJ1-6; D ambiguous. This CDR3 has 12 amino acids. The V end lost 5 bases, the J end lost 14 bases, and 13 bases lay between the germline ends. The CDR3 DNA reads TGTGCCAGCAGTACCCCGCAGGTGGCCCTCCACTTT. Amino acid sequence: CASSTPQVALHF.

This chain links TRBV5-1 with TRBJ2-7; TRBD1 aligns across 9 bases. V lost 7 bases and J lost 5; bases outside the gene matches: 1. There are 11 residues in the CDR3. Germline lookup yields CDR1 SGHRS and CDR2 YFSETQ. The CDR3 protein is CASGDRDEQYF. CDR3 sequence (DNA): TGCGCCAGCGGGGACAGGGACGAGCAGTACTTC.

CDR3 DNA: TGTGCCAGCTCAACGTCGGGGGGACTCACAGATACGCAGTATTTT. Encoded protein: CASSTSGGLTDTQYF. V usage is TRBV28 and J usage is TRBJ2-3; TRBD2 matches 7 bases. The CDR3 spans 15 residues. Germline CDR1 MDHEN, CDR2 SYDVKM. V gave up 8 bases and J gave up 2 bases; unmatched junction bases: 10.

In this sample, this clonotype turned up a few times. The rearrangement links TRBV7-9 to TRBJ1-2; the match to TRBD1 covers 8 bases. The trim removed 5 bases at V and 0 bases at J, leaving 2 bases unmatched. The CDR3 extends over 14 amino acids. The germline CDR1 and CDR2 sequences are SEHNR and FQNEAQ (reference sequence). CDR3 sequence: CASSPTGANYGYTF. The CDR3 DNA reads TGTGCCAGCAGCCCGACAGGGGCTAACTATGGCTACACCTTC.

The V and J genes are TRBV18 and TRBJ2-6; TRBD1 matches 8 bases. Germline loops: CDR1 KGHSH, CDR2 LQKENI. CDR3 length: 18 residues. With V trimmed by 2 bases and J by 4 bases, 10 bases remained unmatched. CDR3 protein: CASSPGTGGSYGANVLTF. In DNA, the CDR3 is TGTGCCAGCTCACCAGGAACAGGGGGAAGTTACGGGGCCAACGTCCTGACTTTC.

This chain joins TRBV20-1 and TRBJ2-4; D is uncertain. The germline CDR1 and CDR2 sequences are DFQATT and SNEGSKA (reference sequence). The CDR3 has 13 residues. Trimming left V 5 bases short and J 5 bases short, with 13 bases between. CDR3 bases: TGCAGTGCTTCGACCCCGACGGAAAACATTCAGTACTTC. Amino acid sequence: CSASTPTENIQYF.

This clonotype was detected only a few times. The chain combines TRBV3-1 with TRBJ2-1, with D tentatively TRBD2 (5 bases). The germline CDR1 and CDR2 sequences are LGHDT and YNNKEL (reference sequence). The ends were cut back, 0 bases at V and 10 bases at J, with 16 bases in the middle. The CDR3 is 15 residues long. The CDR3 loop is CASSQDRVGRGEQFF. The DNA of the CDR3 is TGTGCCAGCAGCCAAGATCGCGTCGGCCGGGGAGAGCAGTTCTTC.

This clonotype was seen a few times. The rearrangement uses TRBV7-2 and TRBJ2-7; D is unclear. V lost 2 bases and J lost 0, with 14 bases in between. This CDR3 region has 16 residues. Per germline, CDR1 SGHTA and CDR2 FQGNSA. The CDR3 spells CASSLYAGKSSYEQYF. In DNA, the CDR3 is TGTGCCAGCAGCTTATACGCAGGCAAGAGCTCCTACGAGCAGTACTTC.

This clonotype was found once. This sequence joins TRBV18 and TRBJ2-5; D gene unclear. CDR3 length: 11 amino acids. V lost 8 bases to trimming and J lost 0 bases, with 4 bases between them. Germline CDR1 is KGHSH and CDR2 is LQKENI. As DNA, the CDR3 is TGTGCCAGCACCCACCAAGAGACCCAGTACTTC. Translation: CASTHQETQYF.

This clonotype was picked up many times. V gene TRBV29-1 combines with J gene TRBJ2-1, with TRBD2 matching over 8 bases. With 4 bases clipped from V and 0 bases from J, the junction kept 5 bases outside the gene matches. Germline V gene lookup returns CDR1 SQVTM and CDR2 ANQGSEA. This CDR3 contains 15 residues. This CDR3 is CSVVLREGSYNEQFF. CDR3 sequence (DNA): TGCAGCGTTGTACTCCGGGAGGGCTCCTACAATGAGCAGTTCTTC.

This clonotype was found many times. The chain recombines TRBV5-5 with TRBJ2-3, with 7 nucleotides matching TRBD2. The germline CDR1 and CDR2 sequences are SGHKS and YYEKEE (reference sequence). The CDR3 consists of 15 residues. V lost 6 bases, J lost 6 bases, and 13 bases stayed unmatched. CDR3 bases: TGTGCCAGCAAATCGCTAGCGGCCGCTGTTGATACGCAGTATTTT. It is translated as CASKSLAAAVDTQYF.